This T cell receptor (beta chain) stems from a study of CD8 T cells in ankylosing spondylitis. One entry per CDR3 protein, called by TCRdb with MiXCR from the 5' RACE reads. Among approximately 300,000 distinct CDR3 sequences listed, less than 9.5% were seen once. The CDR3 consists of 15 residues. V was cut by 3 bases and J by 3 bases, with 13 bases left in between. CDR1 is SNHLY, CDR2 FYNNEI, per germline. This clonotype was picked up many times. Its antigen is unknown. Study results and limitations: Disease-linked clones reportedly concentrated significantly in matched ankylosing spondylitis synovial fluid. Those disease-linked clones were CD8+; they were also relatively rare in peripheral blood. Seemingly distinctive of ankylosing spondylitis blood was a TCR beta motif formed by eight highly homologous variants.

The source material was blood, either unsorted or a sorted T cell fraction (not recorded which). V is TRBV2 and J is TRBJ2-3; D may be TRBD1 or TRBD2 (6 bases each). This TCR was sampled from a male donor with ankylosing spondylitis. CDR3 region: CASSDYGGLTDTQYF. In DNA, the CDR3 is TGTGCCAGCAGTGACTACGGGGGCCTGACAGATACGCAGTATTTT.